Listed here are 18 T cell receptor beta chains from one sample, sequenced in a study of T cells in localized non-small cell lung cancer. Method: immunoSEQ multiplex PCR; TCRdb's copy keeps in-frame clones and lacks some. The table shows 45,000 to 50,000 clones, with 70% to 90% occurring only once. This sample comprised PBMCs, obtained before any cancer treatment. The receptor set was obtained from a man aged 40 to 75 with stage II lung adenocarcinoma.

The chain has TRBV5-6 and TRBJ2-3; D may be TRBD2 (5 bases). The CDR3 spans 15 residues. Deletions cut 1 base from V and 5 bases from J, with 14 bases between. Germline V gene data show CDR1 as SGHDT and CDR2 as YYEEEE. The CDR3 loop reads CASSLPTPEGDTQYF. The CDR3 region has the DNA TGTGCCAGCAGCTTGCCGACCCCCGAGGGAGATACGCAGTATTTT.

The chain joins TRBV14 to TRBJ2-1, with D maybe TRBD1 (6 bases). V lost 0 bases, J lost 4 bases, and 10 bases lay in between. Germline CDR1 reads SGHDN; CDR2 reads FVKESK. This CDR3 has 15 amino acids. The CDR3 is CASSQDRTVYNEQFF. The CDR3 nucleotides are TGTGCCAGCAGCCAAGATAGGACAGTATACAATGAGCAGTTCTTC.

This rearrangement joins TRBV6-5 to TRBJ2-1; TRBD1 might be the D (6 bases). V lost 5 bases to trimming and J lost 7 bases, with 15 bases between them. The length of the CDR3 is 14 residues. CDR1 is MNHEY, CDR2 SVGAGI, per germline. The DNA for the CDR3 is TGTGCCAGCAGTCAAATTGCCACAGGGAATGAGCAGTTCTTC. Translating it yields CASSQIATGNEQFF.

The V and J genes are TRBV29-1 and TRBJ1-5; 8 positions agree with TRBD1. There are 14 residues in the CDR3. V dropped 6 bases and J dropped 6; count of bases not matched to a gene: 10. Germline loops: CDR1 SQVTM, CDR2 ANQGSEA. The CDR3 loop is CSVSTTGEGQPQHF. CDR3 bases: TGCAGCGTGTCCACGACAGGGGAGGGTCAGCCCCAGCATTTT.

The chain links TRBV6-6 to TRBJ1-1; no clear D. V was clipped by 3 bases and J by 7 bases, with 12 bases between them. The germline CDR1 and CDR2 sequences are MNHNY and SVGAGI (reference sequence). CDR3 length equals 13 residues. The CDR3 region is CASSYDGRVEAFF. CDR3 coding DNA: TGTGCCAGCAGTTATGACGGACGGGTTGAAGCTTTCTTT.

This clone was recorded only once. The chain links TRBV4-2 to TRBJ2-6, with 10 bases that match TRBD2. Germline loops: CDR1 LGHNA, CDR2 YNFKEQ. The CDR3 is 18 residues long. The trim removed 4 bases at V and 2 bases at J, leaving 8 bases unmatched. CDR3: CASSLHERGGTGANVLTF. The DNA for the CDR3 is TGTGCCAGCAGCCTACATGAGCGGGGGGGCACTGGGGCCAACGTCCTGACTTTC.

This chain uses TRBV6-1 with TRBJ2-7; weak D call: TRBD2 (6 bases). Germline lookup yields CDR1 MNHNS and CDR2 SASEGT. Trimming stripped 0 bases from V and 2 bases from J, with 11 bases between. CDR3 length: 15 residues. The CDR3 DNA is TGTGCCAGCAGTGAAGCGGGGACTCCTACCTACGAGCAGTACTTC. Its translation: CASSEAGTPTYEQYF.

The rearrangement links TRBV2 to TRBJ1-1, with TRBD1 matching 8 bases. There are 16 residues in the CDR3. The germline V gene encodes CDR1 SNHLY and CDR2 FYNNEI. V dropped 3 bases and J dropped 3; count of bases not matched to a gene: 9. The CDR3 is CASSDPGRGLDTEAFF. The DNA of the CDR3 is TGTGCCAGCAGTGACCCAGGCAGGGGGCTGGACACTGAAGCTTTCTTT.

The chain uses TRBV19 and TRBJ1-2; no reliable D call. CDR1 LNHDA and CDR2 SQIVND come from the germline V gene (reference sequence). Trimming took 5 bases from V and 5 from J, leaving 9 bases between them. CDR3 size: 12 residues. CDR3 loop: CASSPEGYGYTF. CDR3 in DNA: TGTGCCAGTAGTCCAGAGGGATATGGCTACACCTTC.

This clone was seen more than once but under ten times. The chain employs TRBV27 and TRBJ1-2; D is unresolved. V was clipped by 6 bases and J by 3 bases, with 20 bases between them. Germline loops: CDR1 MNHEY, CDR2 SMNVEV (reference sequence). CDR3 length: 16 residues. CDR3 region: CASSLLRPIGDYGYTF. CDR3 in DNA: TGTGCCAGCAGCCTGTTGCGCCCGATCGGGGACTATGGCTACACCTTC.

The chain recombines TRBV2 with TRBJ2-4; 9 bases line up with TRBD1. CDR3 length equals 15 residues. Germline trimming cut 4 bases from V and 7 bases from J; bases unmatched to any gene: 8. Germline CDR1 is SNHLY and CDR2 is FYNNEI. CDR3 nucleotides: TGTGCCAGCAGTGTGCCACAGGGGGCATGGAACATTCAGTACTTC. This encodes CASSVPQGAWNIQYF.

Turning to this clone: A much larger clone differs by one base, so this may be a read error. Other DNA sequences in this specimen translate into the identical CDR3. The CDR3 nucleotides are TGTGCCAGCAGCCAACGGACAGGGGGGTCGAGTGAAAAATTGTTTTTT. Translating it yields CASSQRTGGSSEKLFF. V and J are TRBV4-2 and TRBJ1-4, with 10 bases aligning to TRBD1. Germline assignment: CDR1 LGHNA and CDR2 YNFKEQ. This CDR3 comprises 16 residues.

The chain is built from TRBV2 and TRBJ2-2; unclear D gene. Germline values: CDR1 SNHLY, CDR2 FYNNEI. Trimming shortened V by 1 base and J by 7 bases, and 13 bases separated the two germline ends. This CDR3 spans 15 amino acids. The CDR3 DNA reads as TGTGCCAGCAGTGAAGTGGGTAGGGTCAGCGGGGAGCTGTTTTTT. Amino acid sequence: CASSEVGRVSGELFF.

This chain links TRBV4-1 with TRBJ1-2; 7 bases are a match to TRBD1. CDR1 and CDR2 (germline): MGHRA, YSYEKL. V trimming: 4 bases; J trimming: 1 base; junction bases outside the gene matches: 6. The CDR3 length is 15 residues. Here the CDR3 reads CASSRRDSSNYGYTF. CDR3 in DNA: TGCGCCAGCAGCCGTCGGGACAGCAGTAACTATGGCTACACCTTC.

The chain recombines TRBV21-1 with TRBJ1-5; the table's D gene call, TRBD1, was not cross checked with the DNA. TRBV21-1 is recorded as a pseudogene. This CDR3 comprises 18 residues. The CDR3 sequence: CASSYRGCNTWSNQPQHF. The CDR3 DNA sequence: TGTGCCAGCAGCTACAGGGGATGTAATACTTGGAGCAATCAGCCCCAGCATTTT.

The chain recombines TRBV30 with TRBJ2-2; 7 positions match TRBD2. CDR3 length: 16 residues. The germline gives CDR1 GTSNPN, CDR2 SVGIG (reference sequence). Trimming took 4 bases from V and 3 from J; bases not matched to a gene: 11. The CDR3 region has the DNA TGTGCCTGGACCTCAAGGGGAGGGAGTGACACCGGGGAGCTGTTTTTT. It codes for CAWTSRGGSDTGELFF. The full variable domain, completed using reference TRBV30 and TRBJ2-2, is SQTIHQWPATLVQPVGSPLSLECTVEGTSNPNLYWYRQAAGRGLQLLFYSVGIGQISSEVPQNLSASRPQDRQFILSSKKLLLSDSGFYLCAWTSRGGSDTGELFFGEGSRLTVL.

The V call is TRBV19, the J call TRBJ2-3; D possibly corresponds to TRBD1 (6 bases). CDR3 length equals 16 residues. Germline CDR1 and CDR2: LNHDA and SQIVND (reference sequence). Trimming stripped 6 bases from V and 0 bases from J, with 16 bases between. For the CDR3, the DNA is TGTGCCAGTAGCCTGACAGGTCGGGTCAGCACAGATACGCAGTATTTT. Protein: CASSLTGRVSTDTQYF.

The CDR3 nucleotides read TGTGCCAGCAGCTTAGTTTTACACCTGACCGGGGAGCTGTTTTTT. As protein: CASSLVLHLTGELFF. This sequence joins TRBV7-8 and TRBJ2-2; no definite D call. The CDR3 contains 15 residues. Looked up from germline, CDR1 is SGHVS and CDR2 is FQNEAQ. V was trimmed by 1 base and J by 5 bases, leaving 11 bases between them.